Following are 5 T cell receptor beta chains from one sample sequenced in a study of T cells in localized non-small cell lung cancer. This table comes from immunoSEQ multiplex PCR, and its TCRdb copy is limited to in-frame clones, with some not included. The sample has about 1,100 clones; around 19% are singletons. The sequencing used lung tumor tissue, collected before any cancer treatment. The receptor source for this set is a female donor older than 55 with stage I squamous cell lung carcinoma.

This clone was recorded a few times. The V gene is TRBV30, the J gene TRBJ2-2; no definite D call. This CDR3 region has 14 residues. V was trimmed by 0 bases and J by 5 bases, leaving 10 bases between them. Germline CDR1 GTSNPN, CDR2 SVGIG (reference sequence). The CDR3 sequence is CAWSVSWKTGELFF. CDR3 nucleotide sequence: TGTGCCTGGAGTGTAAGTTGGAAGACCGGGGAGCTGTTTTTT.

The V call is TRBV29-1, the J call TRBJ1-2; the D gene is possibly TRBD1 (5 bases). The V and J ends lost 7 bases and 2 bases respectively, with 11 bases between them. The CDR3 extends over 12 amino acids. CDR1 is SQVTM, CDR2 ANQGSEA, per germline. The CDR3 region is CSAGDGNYGYTF. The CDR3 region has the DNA TGCAGCGCCGGGGACGGCAACTATGGCTACACCTTC.

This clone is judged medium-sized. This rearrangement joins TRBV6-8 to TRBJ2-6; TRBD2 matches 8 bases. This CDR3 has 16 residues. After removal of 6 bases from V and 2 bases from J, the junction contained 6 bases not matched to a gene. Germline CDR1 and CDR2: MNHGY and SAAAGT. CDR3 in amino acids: CASRPAGVTGANVLTF. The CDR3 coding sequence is TGTGCCAGCAGACCAGCGGGAGTCACTGGGGCCAACGTCCTGACTTTC.

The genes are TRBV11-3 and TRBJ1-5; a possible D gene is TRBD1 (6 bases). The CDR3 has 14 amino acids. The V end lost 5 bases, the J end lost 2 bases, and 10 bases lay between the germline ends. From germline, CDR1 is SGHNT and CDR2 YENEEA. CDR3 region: CASSPGGGNQPQHF. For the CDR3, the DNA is TGTGCCAGCAGCCCTGGGGGCGGCAATCAGCCCCAGCATTTT.

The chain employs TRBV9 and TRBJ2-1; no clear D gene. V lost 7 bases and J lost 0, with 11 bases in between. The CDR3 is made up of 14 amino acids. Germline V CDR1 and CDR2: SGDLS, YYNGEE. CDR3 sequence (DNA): TGTGCCAGCGGGCATGGCGCCTCCTACAATGAGCAGTTCTTC. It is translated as CASGHGASYNEQFF.